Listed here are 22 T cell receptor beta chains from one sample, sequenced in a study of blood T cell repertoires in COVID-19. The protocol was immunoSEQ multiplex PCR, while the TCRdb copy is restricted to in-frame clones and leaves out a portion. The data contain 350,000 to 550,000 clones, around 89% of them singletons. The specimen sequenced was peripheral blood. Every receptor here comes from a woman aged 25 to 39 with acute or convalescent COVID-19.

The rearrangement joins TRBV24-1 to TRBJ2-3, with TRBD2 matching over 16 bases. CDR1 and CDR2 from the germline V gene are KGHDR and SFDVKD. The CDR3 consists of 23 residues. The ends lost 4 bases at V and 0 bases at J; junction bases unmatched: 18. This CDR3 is CATSDSDRGLAGGYRTSTDTQYF. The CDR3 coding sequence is TGTGCCACCAGTGACTCGGACAGGGGACTAGCGGGGGGGTACCGGACTAGCACAGATACGCAGTATTTT.

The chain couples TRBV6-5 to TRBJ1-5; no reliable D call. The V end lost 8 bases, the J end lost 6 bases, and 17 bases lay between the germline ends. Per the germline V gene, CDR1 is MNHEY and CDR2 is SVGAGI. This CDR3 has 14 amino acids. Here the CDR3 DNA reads TGTGCCAGCCGATTGCTGGGAGAGGGTCAGCCCCAGCATTTT. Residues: CASRLLGEGQPQHF.

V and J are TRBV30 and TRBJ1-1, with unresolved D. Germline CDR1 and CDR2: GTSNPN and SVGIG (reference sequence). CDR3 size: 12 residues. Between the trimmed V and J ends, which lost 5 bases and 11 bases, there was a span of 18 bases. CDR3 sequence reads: CAWLGWNNGAFF. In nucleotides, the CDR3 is TGTGCCTGGCTCGGGTGGAATAATGGGGCTTTCTTT.

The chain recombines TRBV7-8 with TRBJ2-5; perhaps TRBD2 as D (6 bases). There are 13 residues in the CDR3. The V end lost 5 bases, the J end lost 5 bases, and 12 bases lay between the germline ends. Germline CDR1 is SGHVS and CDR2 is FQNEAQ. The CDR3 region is CASSRKGGETQYF. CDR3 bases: TGTGCCAGCAGCCGGAAAGGAGGGGAGACCCAGTACTTC. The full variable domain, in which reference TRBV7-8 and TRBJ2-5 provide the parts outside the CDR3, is GAGVSQSPRYKVAKRGQDVALRCDPISGHVSLFWYQQALGQGPEFLTYFQNEAQLDKSGLPSDRFFAERPEGSVSTLKIQRTQQEDSAVYLCASSRKGGETQYFGPGTRLLVL.

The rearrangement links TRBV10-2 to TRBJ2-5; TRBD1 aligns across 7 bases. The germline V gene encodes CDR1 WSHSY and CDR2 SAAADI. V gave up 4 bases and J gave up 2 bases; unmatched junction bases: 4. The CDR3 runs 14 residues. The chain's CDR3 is CASSATGPQETQYF. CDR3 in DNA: TGCGCCAGCAGTGCGACAGGGCCACAAGAGACCCAGTACTTC.

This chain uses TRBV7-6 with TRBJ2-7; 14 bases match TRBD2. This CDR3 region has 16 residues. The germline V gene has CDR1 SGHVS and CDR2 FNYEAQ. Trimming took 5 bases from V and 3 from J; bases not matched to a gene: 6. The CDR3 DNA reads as TGTGCCAGCAGCGGGACTAGCGGGGGCCCTTTCTACGAGCAGTACTTC. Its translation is CASSGTSGGPFYEQYF.

In DNA, the CDR3 is TGTGCCAGCAGTCGAAATTCCGGACAGGAGCCCATTACGCAGTATTTT. Protein product: CASSRNSGQEPITQYF. The gene calls are TRBV27 and TRBJ2-3; 7 nucleotides line up with TRBD1. The CDR3 sequence is 16 residues long. Germline assignment: CDR1 MNHEY and CDR2 SMNVEV (reference sequence). Unmatched junction bases numbered 16, after V lost 5 bases and J lost 8 bases.

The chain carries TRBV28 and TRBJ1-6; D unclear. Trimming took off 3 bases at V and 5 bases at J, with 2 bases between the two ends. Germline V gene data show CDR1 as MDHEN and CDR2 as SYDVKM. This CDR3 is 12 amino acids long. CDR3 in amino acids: CASSFDNSPLHF. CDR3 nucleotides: TGTGCCAGCAGTTTCGATAATTCACCCCTCCACTTT.

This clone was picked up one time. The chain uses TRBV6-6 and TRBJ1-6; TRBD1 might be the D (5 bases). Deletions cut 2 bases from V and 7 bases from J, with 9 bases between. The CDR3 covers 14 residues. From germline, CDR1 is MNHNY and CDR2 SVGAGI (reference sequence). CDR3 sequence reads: CASSYQGWNSPLHF. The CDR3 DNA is TGTGCCAGCAGTTACCAGGGTTGGAATTCACCCCTCCACTTT.

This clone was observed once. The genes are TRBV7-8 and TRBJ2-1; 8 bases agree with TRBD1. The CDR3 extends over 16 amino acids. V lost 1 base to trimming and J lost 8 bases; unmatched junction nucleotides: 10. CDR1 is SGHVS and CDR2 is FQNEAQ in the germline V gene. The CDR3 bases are TGTGCCAGCAGCTTAGTCGGAACAGGGGGTTGGGATGAGCAGTTCTTC. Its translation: CASSLVGTGGWDEQFF.

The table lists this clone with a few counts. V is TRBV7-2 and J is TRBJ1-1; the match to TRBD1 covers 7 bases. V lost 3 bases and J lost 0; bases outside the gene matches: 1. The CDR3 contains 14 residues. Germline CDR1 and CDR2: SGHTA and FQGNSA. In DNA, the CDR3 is TGTGCCAGCAGCTTGGGACAGTTGAACACTGAAGCTTTCTTT. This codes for CASSLGQLNTEAFF. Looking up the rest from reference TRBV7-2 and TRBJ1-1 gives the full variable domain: GAGVSQSPSNKVTEKGKDVELRCDPISGHTALYWYRQSLGQGLEFLIYFQGNSAPDKSGLPSDRFSAERTGGSVSTLTIQRTQQEDSAVYLCASSLGQLNTEAFFGQGTRLTVV.

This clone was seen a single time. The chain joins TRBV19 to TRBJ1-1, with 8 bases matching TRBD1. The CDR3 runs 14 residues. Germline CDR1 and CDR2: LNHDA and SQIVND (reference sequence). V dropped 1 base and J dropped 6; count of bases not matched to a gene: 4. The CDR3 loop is CASSIGDRLPEAFF. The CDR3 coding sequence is TGTGCCAGTAGTATAGGGGACAGGCTACCTGAAGCTTTCTTT.

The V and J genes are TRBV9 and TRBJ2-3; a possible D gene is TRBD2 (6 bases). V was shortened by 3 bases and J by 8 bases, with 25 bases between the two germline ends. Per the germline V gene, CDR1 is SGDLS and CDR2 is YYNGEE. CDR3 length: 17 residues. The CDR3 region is CASSARGTGESSGTQYF. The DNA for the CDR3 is TGTGCCAGCAGCGCCCGGGGGACTGGGGAGTCTTCGGGTACGCAGTATTTT. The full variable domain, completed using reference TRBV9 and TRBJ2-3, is DSGVTQTPKHLITATGQRVTLRCSPRSGDLSVYWYQQSLDQGLQFLIQYYNGEERAKGNILERFSAQQFPDLHSELNLSSLELGDSALYFCASSARGTGESSGTQYFGPGTRLTVL.

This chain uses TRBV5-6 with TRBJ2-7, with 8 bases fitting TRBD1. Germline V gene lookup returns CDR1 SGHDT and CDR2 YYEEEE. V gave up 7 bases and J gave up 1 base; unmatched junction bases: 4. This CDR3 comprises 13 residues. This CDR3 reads CASGTGSSYEQYF. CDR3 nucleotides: TGTGCCAGCGGGACAGGTTCATCCTACGAGCAGTACTTC. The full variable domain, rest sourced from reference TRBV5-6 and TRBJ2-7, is DAGVTQSPTHLIKTRGQQVTLRCSPKSGHDTVSWYQQALGQGPQFIFQYYEEEERQRGNFPDRFSGHQFPNYSSELNVNALLLGDSALYLCASGTGSSYEQYFGPGTRLTVT.

CDR3 sequence (DNA): TGTGTAACCAGCGGGGGAGTGGGAGATACGCAGTATTTT. Its protein product is CVTSGGVGDTQYF. The V call is TRBV19, the J call TRBJ2-3; 8 nucleotides agree with TRBD2. The length of the CDR3 is 13 residues. Germline V gene lookup returns CDR1 LNHDA and CDR2 SQIVND (reference sequence).

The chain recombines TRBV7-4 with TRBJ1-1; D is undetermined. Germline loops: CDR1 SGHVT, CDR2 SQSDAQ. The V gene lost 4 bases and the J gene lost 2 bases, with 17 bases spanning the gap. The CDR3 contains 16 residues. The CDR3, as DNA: TGTGCCAGCAGCTACCAATCTTATGAGGCAAACACTGAAGCTTTCTTT. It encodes CASSYQSYEANTEAFF. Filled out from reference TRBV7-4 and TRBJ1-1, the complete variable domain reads GAGVSQSPRYKVAKRGRDVALRCDSISGHVTLYWYRQTLGQGSEVLTYSQSDAQRDKSGRPSGRFSAERPERSVSTLKIQRTEQGDSAVYLCASSYQSYEANTEAFFGQGTRLTVV.

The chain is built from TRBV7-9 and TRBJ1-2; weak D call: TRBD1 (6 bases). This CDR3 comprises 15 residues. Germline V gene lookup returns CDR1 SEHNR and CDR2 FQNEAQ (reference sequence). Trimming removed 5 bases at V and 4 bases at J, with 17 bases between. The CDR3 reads CASSLGQPDVYGYTF. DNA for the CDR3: TGTGCCAGCAGCCTAGGACAGCCTGATGTCTATGGCTACACCTTC.

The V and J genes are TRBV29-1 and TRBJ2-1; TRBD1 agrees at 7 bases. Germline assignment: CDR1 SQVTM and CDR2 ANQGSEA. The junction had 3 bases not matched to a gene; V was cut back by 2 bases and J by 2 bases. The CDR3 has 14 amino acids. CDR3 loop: CSVEYGTAYNEQFF. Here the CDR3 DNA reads TGCAGCGTTGAATATGGGACAGCCTACAATGAGCAGTTCTTC.

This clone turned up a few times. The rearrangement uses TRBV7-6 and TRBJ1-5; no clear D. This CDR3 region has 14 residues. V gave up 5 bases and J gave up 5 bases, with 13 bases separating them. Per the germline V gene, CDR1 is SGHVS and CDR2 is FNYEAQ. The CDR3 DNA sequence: TGTGCCAGCAGCCTGGGCCGGGGAGATCAGCCCCAGCATTTT. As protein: CASSLGRGDQPQHF.

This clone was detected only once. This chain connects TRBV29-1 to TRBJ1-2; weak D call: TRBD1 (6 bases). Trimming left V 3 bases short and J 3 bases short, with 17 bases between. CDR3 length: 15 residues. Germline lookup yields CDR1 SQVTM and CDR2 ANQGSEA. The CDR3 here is CSVDGDMGADYGYTF. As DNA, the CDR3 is TGCAGCGTTGACGGTGACATGGGGGCCGACTATGGCTACACCTTC.

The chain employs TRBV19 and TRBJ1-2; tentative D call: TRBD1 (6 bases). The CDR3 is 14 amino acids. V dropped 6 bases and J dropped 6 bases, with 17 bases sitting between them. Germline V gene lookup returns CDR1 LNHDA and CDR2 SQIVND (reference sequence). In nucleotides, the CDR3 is TGTGCCAGTAGAGACGATTGGACAGACGATGGCTACACCTTC. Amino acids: CASRDDWTDDGYTF.

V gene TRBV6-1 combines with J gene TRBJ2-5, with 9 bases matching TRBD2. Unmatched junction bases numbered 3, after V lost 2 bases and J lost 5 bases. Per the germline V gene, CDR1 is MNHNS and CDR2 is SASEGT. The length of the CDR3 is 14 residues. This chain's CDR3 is CASSERLAGETQYF. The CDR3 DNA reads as TGTGCCAGCAGTGAACGTCTAGCGGGGGAGACCCAGTACTTC.